Presented here are 4 T cell receptor beta chains from one specimen sequenced in a study of blood T cell repertoires in COVID-19. Sequencing was performed with immunoSEQ multiplex PCR; in TCRdb, only in-frame clones are kept and a portion is missing. The table records roughly 260,000 clones, 75% to 95% of them present only once. The source material was peripheral blood. These receptors all stem from a person aged 18-30 years with COVID-19, enrolled during active disease.

The chain joins TRBV12-3 or TRBV12-4 to TRBJ1-3; the D is unclear. The V end was cut by 5 bases, the J end by 4 bases, with 9 bases between. The CDR3 is 13 amino acids. CDR3: CASSPVLGNTIYF. As DNA, the CDR3 is TGTGCCAGCAGTCCGGTTCTAGGAAACACCATATATTTT.

The V call is TRBV27, the J call TRBJ2-7, with D possibly TRBD1 on 5 matching bases. V was clipped by 5 bases and J by 7 bases, with 15 bases between them. This CDR3 is 13 amino acids long. Germline CDR1 reads MNHEY; CDR2 reads SMNVEV (reference sequence). This CDR3 reads CASSRHSQGEQYF. The DNA of the CDR3 is TGTGCCAGCAGTCGACACTCCCAGGGAGAGCAGTACTTC.

This clone was observed a few times. The chain recombines TRBV12-3 or TRBV12-4 with TRBJ1-1; no definite D call. CDR3 length equals 12 residues. V was cut by 3 bases and J by 5 bases, with 7 bases left in between. The CDR3 DNA reads as TGTGCCAGCAGTTTGTCGGGGACTGAAGCTTTCTTT. Translated, it gives CASSLSGTEAFF.

V gene TRBV5-1 combines with J gene TRBJ2-5; D is possibly TRBD1 (6 bases). Trimming removed 4 bases at V and 5 bases at J, with 15 bases between. In germline, CDR1 is SGHRS, CDR2 YFSETQ. The CDR3 loop spans 14 amino acids. In nucleotides, the CDR3 is TGCGCCAGCAGCCGAGACAGGCCTGGGGAGACCCAGTACTTC. It specifies CASSRDRPGETQYF.